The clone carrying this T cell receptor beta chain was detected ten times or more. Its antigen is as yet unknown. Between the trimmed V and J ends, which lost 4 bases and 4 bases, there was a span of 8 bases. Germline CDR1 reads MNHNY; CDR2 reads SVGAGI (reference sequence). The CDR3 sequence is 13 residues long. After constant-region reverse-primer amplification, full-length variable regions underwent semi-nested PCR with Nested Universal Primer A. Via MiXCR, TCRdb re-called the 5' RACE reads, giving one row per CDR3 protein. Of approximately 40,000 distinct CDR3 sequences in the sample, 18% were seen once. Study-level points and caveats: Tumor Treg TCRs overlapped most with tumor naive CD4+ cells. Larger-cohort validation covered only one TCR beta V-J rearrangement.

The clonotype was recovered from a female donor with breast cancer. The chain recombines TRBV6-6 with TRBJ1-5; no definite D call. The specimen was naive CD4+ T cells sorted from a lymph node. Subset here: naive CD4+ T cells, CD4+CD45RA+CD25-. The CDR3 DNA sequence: TGTGCCAGCAGTTCGGACGGGAATCAGCCCCAGCATTTT. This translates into CASSSDGNQPQHF.